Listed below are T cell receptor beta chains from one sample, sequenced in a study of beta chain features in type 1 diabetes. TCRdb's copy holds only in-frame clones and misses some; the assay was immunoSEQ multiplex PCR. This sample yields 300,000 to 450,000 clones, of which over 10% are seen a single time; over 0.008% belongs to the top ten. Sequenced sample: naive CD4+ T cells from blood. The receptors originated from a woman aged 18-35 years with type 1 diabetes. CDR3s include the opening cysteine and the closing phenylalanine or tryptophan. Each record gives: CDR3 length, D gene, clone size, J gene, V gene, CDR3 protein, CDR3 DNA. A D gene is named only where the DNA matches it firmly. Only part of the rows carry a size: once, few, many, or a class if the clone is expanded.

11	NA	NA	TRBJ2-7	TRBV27	CASSIWHEQYF	TGTGCCAGCAGTATCTGGCACGAGCAGTACTTC
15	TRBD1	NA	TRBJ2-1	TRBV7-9	CASRAGTGVYNEQFF	TGTGCCAGCAGGGCCGGGACAGGGGTCTACAATGAGCAGTTCTTC
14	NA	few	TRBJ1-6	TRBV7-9	CASSLGDYNSPLHF	TGTGCCAGCAGCTTAGGAGACTATAATTCACCCCTCCACTTT
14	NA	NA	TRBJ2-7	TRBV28	CASTEHTQRRGQYF	TGTGCCAGCACTGAGCACACCCAGAGAAGAGGGCAGTACTTC
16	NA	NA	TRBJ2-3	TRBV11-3	CASSPQGTLGTDTQYF	TGTGCCAGCAGCCCGCAGGGGACACTAGGCACAGATACGCAGTATTTT
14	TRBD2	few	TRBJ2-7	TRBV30	CASHSGSSSYEQYF	TGTGCCTCCCATAGCGGGTCGAGCTCCTACGAGCAGTACTTC
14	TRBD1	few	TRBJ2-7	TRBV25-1	CASTDRDGDYEQYF	TGTGCCAGCACCGACAGGGACGGAGACTACGAGCAGTACTTC
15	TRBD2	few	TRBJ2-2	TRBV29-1	CSADLTSGNTGELFF	TGCAGCGCTGACTTGACTAGCGGGAACACCGGGGAGCTGTTTTTT
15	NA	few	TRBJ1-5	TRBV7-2	CASSLVAGMHQPQHF	TGTGCCAGCAGCTTAGTTGCAGGGATGCATCAGCCCCAGCATTTT
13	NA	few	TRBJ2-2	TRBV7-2	CASSRRGTGELFF	TGTGCCAGCAGTCGCAGGGGCACCGGGGAGCTGTTTTTT
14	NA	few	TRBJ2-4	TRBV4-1	CASRLQWGRNIQYF	TGCGCCAGCAGACTCCAGTGGGGGCGAAACATTCAGTACTTC
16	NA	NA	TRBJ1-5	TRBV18	CASSPGGQGVNQPQHF	TGTGCCAGCTCACCAGGAGGGCAAGGGGTCAATCAGCCCCAGCATTTT
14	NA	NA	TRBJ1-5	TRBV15	CATSRGGSNQPQHF	TGTGCCACCAGCAGAGGGGGCAGTAATCAGCCCCAGCATTTT
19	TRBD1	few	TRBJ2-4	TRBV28	CASSFSLLSGTGGKNIQYF	TGTGCCAGCAGTTTTAGTCTCCTATCCGGGACAGGGGGAAAAAACATTCAGTACTTC
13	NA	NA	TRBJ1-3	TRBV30	CAWASLPGNTIYF	TGTGCCTGGGCGAGTTTACCGGGAAACACCATATATTTT
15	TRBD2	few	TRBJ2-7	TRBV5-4	CASSLVSGRAREQYF	TGTGCCAGCAGCTTGGTTAGCGGGAGGGCCCGGGAGCAGTACTTC
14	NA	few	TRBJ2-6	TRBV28	CASSESSGANVLTF	TGTGCCAGCAGTGAGAGCTCTGGGGCCAACGTCCTGACTTTC
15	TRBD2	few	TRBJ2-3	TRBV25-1	CASRLAGGGTDTQYF	TGTGCCAGCCGACTAGCGGGGGGTGGCACAGATACGCAGTATTTT
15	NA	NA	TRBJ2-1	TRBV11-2	CASSLDSGYYNEQFF	TGTGCCAGCAGCCTCGACAGTGGGTACTACAATGAGCAGTTCTTC
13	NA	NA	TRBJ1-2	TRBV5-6	CASSLAGALGYTF	TGTGCCAGCAGCTTGGCTGGGGCACTAGGCTACACCTTC
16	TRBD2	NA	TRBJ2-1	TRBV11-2	CASSPRLAGGYNEQFF	TGTGCCAGCAGCCCGCGACTAGCGGGGGGTTACAATGAGCAGTTCTTC
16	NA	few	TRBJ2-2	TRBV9	CASSVVGSASPGELFF	TGTGCCAGCAGCGTAGTGGGCAGTGCTTCCCCCGGGGAGCTGTTTTTT
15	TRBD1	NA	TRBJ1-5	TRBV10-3	CATRPGQGFNQPQHF	TGTGCCACCCGTCCTGGACAGGGCTTCAATCAGCCCCAGCATTTT
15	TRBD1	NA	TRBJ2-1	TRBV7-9	CASSRRTGSKDEQFF	TGTGCCAGCAGTCGAAGGACAGGGAGTAAGGATGAGCAGTTCTTC
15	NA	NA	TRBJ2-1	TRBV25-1	CASSEPSTPYNEQFF	TGTGCCAGCAGTGAACCATCGACACCCTACAATGAGCAGTTCTTC
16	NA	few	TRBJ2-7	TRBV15	CATSRDRGSLGYEQYF	TGTGCCACCAGCAGAGACCGAGGGAGTTTGGGCTACGAGCAGTACTTC
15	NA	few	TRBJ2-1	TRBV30	CAWSVMDGSIGQQFF	TGTGCCTGGAGTGTGATGGACGGGAGCATAGGGCAGCAGTTCTTC
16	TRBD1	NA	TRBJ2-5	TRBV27	CASSSLGQGRKETQYF	TGTGCCAGCAGCTCCCTGGGACAGGGGAGAAAAGAGACCCAGTACTTC
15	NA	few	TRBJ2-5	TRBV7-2	CASSLLGGIGETQYF	TGTGCCAGCAGCTTACTCGGCGGGATAGGAGAAACCCAGTACTTC
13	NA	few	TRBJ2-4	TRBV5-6	CASSLAGLGRQYF	TGTGCCAGCAGCTTGGCAGGGTTAGGTCGGCAGTACTTC
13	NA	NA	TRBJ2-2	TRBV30	CAWSASSTGELFF	TGTGCCTGGAGTGCTAGTAGCACCGGGGAGCTGTTTTTT